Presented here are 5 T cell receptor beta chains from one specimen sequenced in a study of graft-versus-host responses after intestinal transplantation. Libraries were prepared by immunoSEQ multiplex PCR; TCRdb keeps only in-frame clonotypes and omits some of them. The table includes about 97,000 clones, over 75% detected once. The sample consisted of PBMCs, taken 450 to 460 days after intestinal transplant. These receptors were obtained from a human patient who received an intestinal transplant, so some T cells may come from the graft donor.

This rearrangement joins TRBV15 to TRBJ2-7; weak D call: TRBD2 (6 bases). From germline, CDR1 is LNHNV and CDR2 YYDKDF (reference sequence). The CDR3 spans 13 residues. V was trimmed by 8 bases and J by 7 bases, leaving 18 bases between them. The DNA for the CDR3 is TGTGCCACCTCCAGGGACGGGGGATATGAGCAGTACTTC. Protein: CATSRDGGYEQYF.

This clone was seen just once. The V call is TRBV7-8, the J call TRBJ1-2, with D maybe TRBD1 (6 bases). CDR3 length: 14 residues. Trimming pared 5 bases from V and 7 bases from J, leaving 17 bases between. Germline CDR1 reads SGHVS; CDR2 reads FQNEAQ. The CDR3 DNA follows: TGTGCCAGCAGCCTGAGGGGGGGCTCAAGTGGCTACACCTTC. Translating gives CASSLRGGSSGYTF.

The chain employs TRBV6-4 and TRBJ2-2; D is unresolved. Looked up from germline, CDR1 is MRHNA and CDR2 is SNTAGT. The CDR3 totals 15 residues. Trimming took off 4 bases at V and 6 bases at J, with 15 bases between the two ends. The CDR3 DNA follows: TGTGCCAGCAGTGTTAAAGCCGCCGCCGCCGGGGAGCTGTTTTTT. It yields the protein CASSVKAAAAGELFF.

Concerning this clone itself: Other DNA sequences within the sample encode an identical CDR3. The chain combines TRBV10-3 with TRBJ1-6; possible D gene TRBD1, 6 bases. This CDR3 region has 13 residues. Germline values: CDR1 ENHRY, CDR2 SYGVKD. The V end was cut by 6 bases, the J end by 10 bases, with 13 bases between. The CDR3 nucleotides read TGTGCCATCAGAACAGGGTCAGGGTCACCCCTCCACTTT. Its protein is CAIRTGSGSPLHF.

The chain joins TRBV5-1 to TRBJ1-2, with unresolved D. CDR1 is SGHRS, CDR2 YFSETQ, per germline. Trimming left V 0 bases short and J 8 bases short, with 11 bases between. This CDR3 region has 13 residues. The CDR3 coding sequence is TGCGCCAGCAGCTTGGTGGGGTTTTGGGGCTACACCTTC. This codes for CASSLVGFWGYTF.